This TCR beta chain stems from a study of technical replicates of blood from several donors. J was trimmed by 8 bases and V by 5 bases; bases with no gene match: 6. The CDR3 is made up of 14 amino acids. Germline assignment: CDR1 SEHNR and CDR2 FQNEAQ (reference sequence). Sequencing used immunoSEQ multiplex PCR; TCRdb keeps in-frame clones, though not all of them. Seen here are approximately 12,000 clones, roughly 92% observed once, and the top ten hold roughly 8.5%. The sequenced sample was PBMCs. The origin of this receptor is a human donor in good health. J is TRBJ2-2 and V is TRBV7-9, with 9 bases fitting TRBD1. This CDR3 reads CASSTGTGIGELFF. For the CDR3, the DNA is TGTGCCAGCAGCACCGGGACAGGGATAGGGGAGCTGTTTTTT.